What follows are 4 T cell receptor beta chains derived from one specimen sequenced in a study of control samples from healthy donors and cancer patients. Profiled with immunoSEQ multiplex PCR; TCRdb holds only in-frame clones, not every one. The sample includes some 170,000 clones, about 94% of them seen just once. The material sequenced was PBMCs. The receptors come from a man in his 60s with colorectal cancer.

The chain couples TRBV28 to TRBJ1-1, with 12 bases aligning to TRBD1. Germline CDR1 reads MDHEN; CDR2 reads SYDVKM. V was clipped by 6 bases and J by 1 base; unmatched bases: 6. The CDR3 is 16 residues long. Here the CDR3 reads CASSEGTGGGNTEAFF. The CDR3, as DNA: TGTGCCAGCAGCGAAGGGACAGGGGGCGGGAACACTGAAGCTTTCTTT.

The chain recombines TRBV11-2 with TRBJ1-2; D not certain. CDR1 is SGHAT and CDR2 is FQNNGV in the germline V gene. The CDR3 spans 14 residues. V was shortened by 1 base and J by 4 bases, with 10 bases between the two germline ends. Here the CDR3 reads CASSLGQIPYGYTF. The CDR3 DNA is TGTGCCAGCAGCTTAGGGCAGATCCCCTATGGCTACACCTTC.

The J gene is TRBJ2-5, the V gene TRBV5-1; 10 bases line up with TRBD2. The CDR3 is made up of 16 amino acids. Germline V gene lookup returns CDR1 SGHRS and CDR2 YFSETQ. V shed 2 bases and J 2 bases; nucleotides not matched to a gene: 6. CDR3 residues: CASSLSGGARQETQYF. The CDR3 bases are TGCGCCAGCAGCTTAAGCGGGGGGGCCCGGCAAGAGACCCAGTACTTC. The variable domain in full, completed from reference TRBV5-1 and TRBJ2-5, reads KAGVTQTPRYLIKTRGQQVTLSCSPISGHRSVSWYQQTPGQGLQFLFEYFSETQRNKGNFPGRFSGRQFSNSRSEMNVSTLELGDSALYLCASSLSGGARQETQYFGPGTRLLVL.

The V gene is TRBV10-3, the J gene TRBJ2-3; D possibly corresponds to TRBD2 (5 bases). V gave up 0 bases and J gave up 0 bases, with 16 bases separating them. Germline CDR1 is ENHRY and CDR2 is SYGVKD. The CDR3 length is 18 residues. CDR3: CAISESISGGLSTDTQYF. CDR3 nucleotide sequence: TGTGCCATCAGTGAGTCGATTTCCGGCGGACTTAGCACAGATACGCAGTATTTT.